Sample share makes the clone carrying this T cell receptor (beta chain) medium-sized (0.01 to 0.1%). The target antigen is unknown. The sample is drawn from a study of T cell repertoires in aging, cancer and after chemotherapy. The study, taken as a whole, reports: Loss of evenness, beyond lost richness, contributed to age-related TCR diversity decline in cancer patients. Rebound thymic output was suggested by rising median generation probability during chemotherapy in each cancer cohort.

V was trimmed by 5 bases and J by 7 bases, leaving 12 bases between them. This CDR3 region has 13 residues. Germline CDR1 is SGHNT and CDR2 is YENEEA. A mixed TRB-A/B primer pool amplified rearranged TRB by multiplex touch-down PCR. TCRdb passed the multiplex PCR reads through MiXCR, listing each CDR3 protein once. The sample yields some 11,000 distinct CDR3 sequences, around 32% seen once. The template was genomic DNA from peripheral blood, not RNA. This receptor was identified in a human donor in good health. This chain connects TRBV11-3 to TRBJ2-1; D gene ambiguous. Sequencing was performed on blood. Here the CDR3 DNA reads TGTGCCAGCAGCCAGAGACCGGGTAATGAGCAGTTCTTC. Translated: CASSQRPGNEQFF.